Detailed here is one T cell receptor (beta chain). This table comes from immunoSEQ multiplex PCR, and its TCRdb copy is limited to in-frame clones, with some not included. The sample has some 2.1 million clones; roughly 94% are singletons. This specimen belongs to a study of shared clonotypes between healthy human individuals. Trimming shortened V by 5 bases and J by 8 bases, and 16 bases separated the two germline ends. The V gene's germline CDR1 is SGHTA and CDR2 FQGNSA. The length of the CDR3 is 14 residues. V usage is TRBV7-2 and J usage is TRBJ2-4, with D unclear. The clonotype was recovered from a man aged 18 to 29 in good health. Source material: naive CD4+ T cells sorted from blood. Subset of the sample: CD45RA+ positively selected. CDR3 sequence (DNA): TGTGCCAGCAGCCAAGGGTTCTTGATGGACATTCAGTACTTC. Translated: CASSQGFLMDIQYF.